Below, one T cell receptor (beta chain) is given with its context. Its antigen is not known. Measured with immunoSEQ multiplex PCR; TCRdb has only the in-frame clones, and not every one. The sample contains about 52,000 clones, approximately 90% of which appear only once. This record comes from a study of Tregs in tolerant kidney transplant recipients. Study-wide points: Activated donor B cell expansion appeared to reveal the most relevant donor-specific TCRbeta repertoire.

The CDR3 contains 14 residues. J lost 5 bases, V lost 6 bases, and 8 bases had no gene match. Germline V CDR1 and CDR2: SEHNR, FQNEAQ (reference sequence). Recipients received nonmyeloablative bone marrow transplants from related graft donors, with transient mixed chimerism. This TCR was sampled from a human patient who received a combined kidney and bone marrow transplant. Some T cells may have originated in the graft donor. The rearrangement uses TRBV7-9 and TRBJ1-1, with 8 bases matching TRBD1. The specimen comprised CD8+ T cells from blood (PBMCs), sampled 24 months after the transplant. The CDR3 loop is CASRPDRERTEAFF. CDR3 DNA: TGTGCCAGCAGACCGGACAGGGAAAGGACTGAAGCTTTCTTT.